This TCR beta chain was observed in a study of T cell repertoires in cytomegalovirus infection. Overall study context: Use of recently identified HLA-C-restricted and well-studied HLA-B-restricted CMV epitopes was part of the study. Public TCR beta signatures provided an indication of both CMV infection and a matching HLA type. Study-level results: The study found HLA-C-restricted CMV-specific TCR beta clonotypes dominating the ex vivo response. Cumulated frequencies of public TCR beta families served to identify carriers of CMV plus the relevant HLA.

TCRdb redid the calling of the reads with MiXCR, one entry per CDR3 protein. Counted here are roughly 700,000 distinct CDR3 sequences, roughly a third occurring once; the ten biggest clones make up around a sixth. Note on this clonotype: Its antigen remains unidentified.

The CDR3 has 16 amino acids. CDR1 and CDR2 (germline): SEHNR, FQNEAQ (reference sequence). V shed 3 bases and J shed 5 bases, with 19 bases lying between them. The J gene is TRBJ2-5, the V gene TRBV7-9; D might be TRBD2 (6 bases). The sequences come from cultured PBMCs, collected from culture after CMV antigen stimulation. This TCR was recovered from a human donor in good health (CMV status not recorded). Some clones in this sample may be carry-over from other donors' samples. The CDR3 DNA is TGTGCCAGCAGCTTCCCAACCGGGAGCCTGGGCGAGACCCAGTACTTC. It specifies CASSFPTGSLGETQYF.